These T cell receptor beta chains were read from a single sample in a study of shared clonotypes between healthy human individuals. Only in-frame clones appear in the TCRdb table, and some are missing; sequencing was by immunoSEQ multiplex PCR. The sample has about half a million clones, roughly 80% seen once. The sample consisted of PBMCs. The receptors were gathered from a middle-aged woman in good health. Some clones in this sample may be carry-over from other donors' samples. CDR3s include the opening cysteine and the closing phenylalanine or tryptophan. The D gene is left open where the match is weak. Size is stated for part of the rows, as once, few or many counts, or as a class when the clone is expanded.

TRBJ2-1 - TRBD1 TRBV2 CASRGQNSYNEQFF TGTGCCAGCAGGGGACAGAATTCCTACAATGAGCAGTTCTTC
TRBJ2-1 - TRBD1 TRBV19 CASSRTGTHEQFF TGTGCCAGTAGTCGGACAGGGACCCATGAGCAGTTCTTC
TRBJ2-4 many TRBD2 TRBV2 CASSVGLARNIQYF TGTGCCAGCAGTGTAGGACTAGCGAGGAACATTCAGTACTTC
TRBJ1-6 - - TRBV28 CASSLWDRDNSPLHF TGTGCCAGCAGTTTATGGGACAGAGACAATTCACCCCTCCACTTT
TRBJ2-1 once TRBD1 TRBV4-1 CASSQGQGRNEQFF TGCGCCAGCAGCCAAGGACAGGGACGCAATGAGCAGTTCTTC
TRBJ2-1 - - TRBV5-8 CASSLGVGNEQFF TGTGCCAGCAGCTTGGGAGTCGGGAATGAGCAGTTCTTC
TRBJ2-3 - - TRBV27 CASSSHTDTQYF TGTGCCAGCAGTTCCCACACAGATACGCAGTATTTT
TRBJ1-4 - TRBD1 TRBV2 CASSEARGDRLLF TGTGCCAGCAGTGAAGCCCGGGGGGACAGGCTCCTGTTT
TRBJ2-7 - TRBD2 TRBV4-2 CASSQDGGLSYEQYF TGTGCCAGCAGCCAAGATGGGGGACTATCCTACGAGCAGTACTTC
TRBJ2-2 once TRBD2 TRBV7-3 CASSLLAGGPTGELFF TGTGCCAGCAGCTTACTAGCGGGAGGGCCCACCGGGGAGCTGTTTTTT
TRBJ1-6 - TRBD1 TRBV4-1 CASSRTGNSPLHF TGCGCCAGCAGCCGGACAGGGAATTCACCCCTCCACTTT
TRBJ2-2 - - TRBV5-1 CASSFGARHNTGELFF TGCGCCAGCAGCTTTGGGGCTAGACACAACACCGGGGAGCTGTTTTTT
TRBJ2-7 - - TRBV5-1 CASSPDKGYEQYF TGCGCCAGCAGCCCAGACAAGGGGTACGAGCAGTACTTC
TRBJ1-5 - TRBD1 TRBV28 CASSGQGRLGPQHF TGTGCCAGCAGCGGACAGGGTCGATTGGGGCCCCAGCATTTT
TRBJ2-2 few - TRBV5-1 CASSGRGTNTGELFF TGCGCCAGCTCCGGGCGCGGGACGAACACCGGGGAGCTGTTTTTT
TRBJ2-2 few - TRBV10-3 CATVDREVNTGELFF TGTGCCACCGTAGACAGGGAGGTTAACACCGGGGAGCTGTTTTTT
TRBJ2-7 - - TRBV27 CASSLNRLGEQYF TGTGCCAGCAGCCTGAACCGACTCGGCGAGCAGTACTTC
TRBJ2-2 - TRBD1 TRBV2 CASMVEQGDTGELFF TGTGCCAGCATGGTAGAGCAGGGGGACACCGGGGAGCTGTTTTTT
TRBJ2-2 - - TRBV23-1 CASSVKGLTGELFF TGCGCCAGCAGTGTGAAGGGATTAACCGGGGAGCTGTTTTTT
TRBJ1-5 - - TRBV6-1 CASSERGAQPQHF TGTGCCAGCAGTGAAAGGGGGGCTCAGCCCCAGCATTTT
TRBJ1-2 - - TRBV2 CASRPQGIRGYTF TGTGCCAGCAGACCCCAGGGAATCCGCGGCTACACCTTC
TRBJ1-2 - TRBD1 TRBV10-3 CAMQGDRAYGYTF TGTGCCATGCAAGGGGACAGGGCCTATGGCTACACCTTC
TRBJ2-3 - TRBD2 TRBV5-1 CASSLSLTSGHTDTQYF TGCGCCAGCAGCTTGTCACTGACTAGCGGGCACACAGATACGCAGTATTTT
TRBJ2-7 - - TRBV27 CASTGYEQYF TGTGCCAGCACAGGTTACGAGCAGTACTTC
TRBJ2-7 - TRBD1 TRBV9 CASSAGQGIAYEQYF TGTGCCAGCAGCGCCGGACAGGGTATTGCCTACGAGCAGTACTTC
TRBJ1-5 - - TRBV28 CASSPRLSNQPQHF TGTGCCAGCAGCCCACGACTCAGCAATCAGCCCCAGCATTTT
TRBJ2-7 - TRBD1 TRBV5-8 CASSAHQQGSEQYF TGTGCCAGCAGCGCCCACCAACAGGGGAGCGAGCAGTACTTC
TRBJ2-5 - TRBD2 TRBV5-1 CASSWGLAGGTQETQYF TGCGCCAGCAGCTGGGGACTAGCGGGAGGAACCCAAGAGACCCAGTACTTC
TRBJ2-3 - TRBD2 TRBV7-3 CASSLNRLAGGEADTQYF TGTGCCAGCAGCTTAAATCGCCTAGCGGGAGGGGAAGCAGATACGCAGTATTTT
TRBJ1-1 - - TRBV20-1 CSAFQRTEAFF TGCAGTGCCTTTCAGAGGACTGAAGCTTTCTTT
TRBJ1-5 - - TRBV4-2 CASSSGENQPQHF TGTGCCAGCAGCTCAGGGGAAAATCAGCCCCAGCATTTT
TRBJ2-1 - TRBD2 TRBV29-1 CSVESSGRGEQFF TGCAGCGTTGAGTCTAGCGGGAGGGGTGAGCAGTTCTTC
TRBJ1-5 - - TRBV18 CASSPSGPGTGQPQHF TGTGCCAGCTCACCCTCCGGTCCGGGGACGGGTCAGCCCCAGCATTTT
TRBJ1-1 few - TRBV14 CASSLGPSSGKAFF TGTGCCAGCAGCCTCGGACCCTCCTCGGGGAAAGCTTTCTTT
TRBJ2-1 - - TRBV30 CAWSVRVGAEQFF TGTGCCTGGAGTGTACGAGTGGGGGCCGAGCAGTTCTTC
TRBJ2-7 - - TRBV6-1 CASSVRRAYEQYF TGTGCCAGCAGTGTGCGGAGGGCCTACGAGCAGTACTTC
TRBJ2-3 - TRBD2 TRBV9 CASSPGLAGGGTDTQYF TGTGCCAGCAGCCCGGGACTAGCGGGAGGAGGCACAGATACGCAGTATTTT
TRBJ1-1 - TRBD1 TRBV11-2 CASSFSGQGDTEAFF TGTGCCAGCAGCTTCTCAGGACAGGGGGACACTGAAGCTTTCTTT
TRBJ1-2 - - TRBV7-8 CASSLDDMVGGYTF TGTGCCAGCAGCTTAGACGACATGGTCGGGGGCTACACCTTC
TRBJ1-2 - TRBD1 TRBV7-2 CASSLDRVGYTF TGTGCCAGCAGCCTTGACAGGGTCGGCTACACCTTC
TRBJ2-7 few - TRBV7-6 CASSLAGGAEQYF TGTGCCAGCAGCTTAGCGGGAGGTGCCGAGCAGTACTTC
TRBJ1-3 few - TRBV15 CATSRDRGHSGNTIYF TGTGCCACCAGCAGAGATCGGGGCCACTCTGGAAACACCATATATTTT
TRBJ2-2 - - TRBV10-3 CAISESRAGELFF TGTGCCATCAGTGAGTCAAGGGCCGGGGAGCTGTTTTTT
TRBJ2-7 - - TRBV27 CASSTRPPYEQYF TGTGCCAGCAGTACTCGGCCCCCCTACGAGCAGTACTTC
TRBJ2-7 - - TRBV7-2 CASSFARYEQYF TGTGCCAGCAGCTTCGCTCGTTACGAGCAGTACTTC
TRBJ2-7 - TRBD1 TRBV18 CASSLTGTESYEQYF TGTGCCAGCTCACTTACCGGGACAGAGTCCTACGAGCAGTACTTC
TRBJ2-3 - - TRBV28 CASSLSLRTALSTDTQYF TGTGCCAGCAGTCTGAGCTTGCGGACAGCCCTAAGCACAGATACGCAGTATTTT
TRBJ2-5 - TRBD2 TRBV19 CASSIRLAGGETQYF TGTGCCAGTAGTATACGCCTAGCGGGAGGAGAGACCCAGTACTTC
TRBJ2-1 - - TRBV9 CASREVPYNEQFF TGTGCCAGCAGGGAAGTCCCCTACAATGAGCAGTTCTTC
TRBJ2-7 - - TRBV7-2 CASSLQGIGEQYF TGTGCCAGCAGCTTACAGGGTATAGGCGAGCAGTACTTC
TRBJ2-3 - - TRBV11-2 CASSLSGFPDTQYF TGTGCCAGCAGCTTATCAGGGTTCCCAGATACGCAGTATTTT
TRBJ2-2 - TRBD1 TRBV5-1 CASSSGQGTGELFF TGCGCCAGCAGCTCGGGACAGGGCACCGGGGAGCTGTTTTTT
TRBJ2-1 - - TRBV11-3 CASSPGGNNNEQFF TGTGCCAGCAGCCCCGGGGGAAACAACAATGAGCAGTTCTTC
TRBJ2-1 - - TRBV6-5 CASSPLGQDEQFF TGTGCCAGCAGCCCGCTAGGGCAAGATGAGCAGTTCTTC